A selection of T cell receptor beta chains follows, all from one sample in a study of cytomegalovirus exposure and HLA in healthy donors. Sequencing was performed with immunoSEQ multiplex PCR; in TCRdb, only in-frame clones are kept and a portion is missing. The top ten clones hold approximately 1.9% of a sample with some 120,000 clones, about 80% of them seen once. The sample comprised PBMCs. The source of these receptors is a human donor in good health. Each CDR3 is given with its conserved first and last residue. D genes are given only for firm matches. Clone size is given for some rows only: seen once, a few or many times, or a class if the clone is expanded.

>TRBV7-2|TRBJ1-5|-|-
CASSSSAGAQPQHF
TGTGCCAGCAGCTCGTCGGCAGGGGCTCAGCCCCAGCATTTT
>TRBV6-5|TRBJ1-1|-|few
CASNIGAGTEAFF
TGTGCCAGCAACATAGGGGCTGGCACTGAAGCTTTCTTT
>TRBV27|TRBJ2-7|TRBD2|-
CASWGGDEQYF
TGTGCCAGCTGGGGGGGGGACGAGCAGTACTTC
>TRBV5-5|TRBJ2-3|TRBD1|-
CASSPGTGTDTQYF
TGTGCCAGCAGCCCCGGGACAGGGACCGATACGCAGTATTTT
>TRBV30|TRBJ1-5|-|-
CACRGKGGQPQHF
TGTGCCTGTAGGGGTAAGGGCGGTCAGCCCCAGCATTTT
>TRBV5-1|TRBJ1-5|-|-
CASSLYGDQPQHF
TGCGCCAGCAGCTTGTACGGTGATCAGCCCCAGCATTTT
>TRBV15|TRBJ1-5|-|-
CATSSDPGNRASNQPQHF
TGTGCCACCAGCTCAGATCCAGGGAATCGAGCTAGCAATCAGCCCCAGCATTTT
>TRBV10-2|TRBJ1-5|TRBD1|few
CASREGQVNQPQHF
TGCGCCAGCAGGGAGGGACAGGTCAATCAGCCCCAGCATTTT
>TRBV7-9|TRBJ2-2|TRBD1|few
CASTLNRGTENTGELFF
TGTGCCAGCACCTTAAATAGGGGGACAGAGAACACCGGGGAGCTGTTTTTT
>TRBV30|TRBJ1-1|-|-
CAWRGPGTEAFF
TGTGCCTGGAGGGGGCCTGGGACTGAAGCTTTCTTT
>TRBV5-4|TRBJ1-1|-|-
CASSLAGVGEAFF
TGTGCCAGCAGCTTGGCAGGCGTTGGGGAAGCTTTCTTT
>TRBV28|TRBJ2-7|TRBD1|-
CASSLRDRGRSEQYF
TGTGCCAGCAGTCTCCGGGACAGGGGCCGCTCCGAGCAGTACTTC
>TRBV5-6|TRBJ1-1|TRBD1|once
CASSHYDRETEAFF
TGTGCCAGCAGCCACTACGACAGGGAAACTGAAGCTTTCTTT
>TRBV5-1|TRBJ1-1|-|-
CASSLGRVDTEAFF
TGCGCCAGCAGCTTGGGCAGGGTGGATACTGAAGCTTTCTTT
>TRBV13|TRBJ2-2|TRBD2|once
CASSPGLASGELFF
TGTGCCAGCAGCCCGGGACTAGCCTCCGGGGAGCTGTTTTTT
>TRBV4-1|TRBJ2-5|TRBD2|-
CASNPGGGRGETQYF
TGCGCCAGCAACCCAGGAGGCGGGAGGGGAGAGACCCAGTACTTC
>TRBV25-1|TRBJ2-1|TRBD1|once
CASSEEDRILSYNEQFF
TGTGCCAGCAGTGAGGAGGACAGGATCCTCTCCTACAATGAGCAGTTCTTC
>TRBV28|TRBJ1-2|-|once
CASSLYQGQGRYGYTF
TGTGCCAGCAGTTTATATCAGGGGCAGGGAAGATATGGCTACACCTTC
>TRBV27|TRBJ2-1|-|once
CASSFRGANEQFF
TGTGCCAGCAGTTTTCGGGGGGCCAATGAGCAGTTCTTC
>TRBV2|TRBJ2-7|-|-
CASSHRDNDHEQYF
TGTGCCAGCAGCCACCGGGACAATGACCACGAGCAGTACTTC
>TRBV10-2|TRBJ2-7|-|-
CASRGPPGEKYEQYF
TGCGCCAGCAGGGGACCGCCAGGGGAGAAGTACGAGCAGTACTTC